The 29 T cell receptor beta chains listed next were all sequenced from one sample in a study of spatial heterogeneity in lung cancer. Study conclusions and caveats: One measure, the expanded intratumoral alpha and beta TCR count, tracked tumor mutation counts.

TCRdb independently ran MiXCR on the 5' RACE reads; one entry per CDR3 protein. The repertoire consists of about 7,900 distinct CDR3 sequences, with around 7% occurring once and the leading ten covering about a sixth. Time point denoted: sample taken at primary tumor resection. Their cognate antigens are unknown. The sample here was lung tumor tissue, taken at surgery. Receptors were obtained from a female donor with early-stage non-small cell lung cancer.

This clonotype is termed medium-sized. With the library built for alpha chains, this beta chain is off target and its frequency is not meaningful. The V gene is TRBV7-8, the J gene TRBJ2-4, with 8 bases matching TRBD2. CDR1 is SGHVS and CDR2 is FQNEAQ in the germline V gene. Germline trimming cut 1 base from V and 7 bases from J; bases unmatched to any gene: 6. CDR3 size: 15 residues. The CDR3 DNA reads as TGTGCCAGCAGCTTAGGTGTAGCGGGATTGAACATTCAGTACTTC. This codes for CASSLGVAGLNIQYF. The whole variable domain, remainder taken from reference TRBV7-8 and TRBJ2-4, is GAGVSQSPRYKVAKRGQDVALRCDPISGHVSLFWYQQALGQGPEFLTYFQNEAQLDKSGLPSDRFFAERPEGSVSTLKIQRTQQEDSAVYLCASSLGVAGLNIQYFGAGTRLSVL.

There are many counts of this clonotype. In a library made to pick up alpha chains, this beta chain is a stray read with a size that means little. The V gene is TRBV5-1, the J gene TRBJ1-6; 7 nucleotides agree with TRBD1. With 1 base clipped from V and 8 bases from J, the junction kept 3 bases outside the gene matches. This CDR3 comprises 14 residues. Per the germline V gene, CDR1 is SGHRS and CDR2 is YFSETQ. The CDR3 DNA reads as TGCGCCAGCAGCTTGCAGGGGGTCGATTCACCCCTCCACTTT. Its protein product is CASSLQGVDSPLHF.

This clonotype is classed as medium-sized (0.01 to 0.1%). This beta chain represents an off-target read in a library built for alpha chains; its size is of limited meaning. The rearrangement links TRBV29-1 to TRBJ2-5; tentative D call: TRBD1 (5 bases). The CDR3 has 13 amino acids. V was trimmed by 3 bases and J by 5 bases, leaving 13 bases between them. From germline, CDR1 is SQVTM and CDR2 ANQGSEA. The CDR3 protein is CSVDSRVGETQYF. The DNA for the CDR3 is TGCAGCGTTGATTCCAGGGTGGGCGAGACCCAGTACTTC.

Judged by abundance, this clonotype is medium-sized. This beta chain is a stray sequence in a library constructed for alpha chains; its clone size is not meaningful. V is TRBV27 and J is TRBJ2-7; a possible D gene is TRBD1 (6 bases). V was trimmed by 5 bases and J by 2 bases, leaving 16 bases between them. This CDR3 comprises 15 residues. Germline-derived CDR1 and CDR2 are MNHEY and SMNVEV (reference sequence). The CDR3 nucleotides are TGTGCCAGCAGTAGGGGTTTGGGGACACCCTACGAGCAGTACTTC. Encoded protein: CASSRGLGTPYEQYF.

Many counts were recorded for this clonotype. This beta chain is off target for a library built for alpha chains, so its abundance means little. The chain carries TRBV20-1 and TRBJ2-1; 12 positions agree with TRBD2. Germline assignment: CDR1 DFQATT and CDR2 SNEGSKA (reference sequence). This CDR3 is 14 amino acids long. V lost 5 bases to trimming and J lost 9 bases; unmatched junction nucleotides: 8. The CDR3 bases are TGCAGTGCTCCCGGGACTAGCGGGTGGGGTGAGCAGTTCTTC. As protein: CSAPGTSGWGEQFF.

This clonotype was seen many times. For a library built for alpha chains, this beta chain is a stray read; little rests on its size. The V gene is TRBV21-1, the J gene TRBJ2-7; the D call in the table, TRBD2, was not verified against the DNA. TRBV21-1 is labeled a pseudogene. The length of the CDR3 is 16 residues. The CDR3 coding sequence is TGTGCCAGCAGCAAAAGGGCAGGGAGGGTAACCTACGAGCAGTACTTC. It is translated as CASSKRAGRVTYEQYF.

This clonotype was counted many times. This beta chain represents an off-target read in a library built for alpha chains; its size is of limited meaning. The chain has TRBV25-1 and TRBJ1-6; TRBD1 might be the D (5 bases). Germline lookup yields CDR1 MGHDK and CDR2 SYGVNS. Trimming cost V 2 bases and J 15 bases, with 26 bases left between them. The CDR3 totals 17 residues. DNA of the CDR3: TGTGCCAGCAGTGAAACCAAGGGGAGAGGGTCTTCCCGAAACCTCCACTTT. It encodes CASSETKGRGSSRNLHF.

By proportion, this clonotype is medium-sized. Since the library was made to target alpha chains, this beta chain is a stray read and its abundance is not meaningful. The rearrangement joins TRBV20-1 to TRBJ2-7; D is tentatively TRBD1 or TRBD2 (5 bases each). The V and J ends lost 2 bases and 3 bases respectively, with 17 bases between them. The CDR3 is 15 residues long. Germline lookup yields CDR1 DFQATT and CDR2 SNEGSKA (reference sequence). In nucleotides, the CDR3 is TGCAGTGCTAGACCCCATCCTGGGGGAAACTACGAGCAGTACTTC. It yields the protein CSARPHPGGNYEQYF.

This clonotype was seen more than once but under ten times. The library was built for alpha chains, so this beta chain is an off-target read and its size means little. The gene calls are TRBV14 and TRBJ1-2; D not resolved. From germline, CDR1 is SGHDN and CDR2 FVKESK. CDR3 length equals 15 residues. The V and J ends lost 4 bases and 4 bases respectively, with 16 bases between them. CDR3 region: CASSPRIAKFYGYTF. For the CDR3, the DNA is TGTGCCAGCAGCCCCCGAATTGCGAAATTCTATGGCTACACCTTC.

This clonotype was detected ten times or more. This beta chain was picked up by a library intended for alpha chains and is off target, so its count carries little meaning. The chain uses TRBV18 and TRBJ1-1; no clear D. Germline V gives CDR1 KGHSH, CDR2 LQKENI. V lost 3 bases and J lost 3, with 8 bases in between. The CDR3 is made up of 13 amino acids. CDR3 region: CASSPGLDTEAFF. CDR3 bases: TGTGCCAGCTCACCGGGATTGGACACTGAAGCTTTCTTT.

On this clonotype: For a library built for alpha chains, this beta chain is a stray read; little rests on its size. DNA of the CDR3: TGTGCCAGCAGCCCCCGGCTAGCTGGGTACGAGCAGTACTTC. Translation gives CASSPRLAGYEQYF. The chain employs TRBV11-2 and TRBJ2-7; D might be TRBD2 (5 bases). Looked up from germline, CDR1 is SGHAT and CDR2 is FQNNGV. The CDR3 is 14 residues long. Between the trimmed V and J ends, which lost 5 bases and 4 bases, there was a span of 15 bases.

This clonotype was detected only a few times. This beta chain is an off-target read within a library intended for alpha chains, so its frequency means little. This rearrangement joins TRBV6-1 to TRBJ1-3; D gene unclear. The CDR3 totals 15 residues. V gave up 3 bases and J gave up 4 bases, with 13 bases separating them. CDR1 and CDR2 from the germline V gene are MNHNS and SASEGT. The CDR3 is CASSEQPGFGNTIYF. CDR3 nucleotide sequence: TGTGCCAGCAGTGAGCAACCCGGGTTCGGAAACACCATATATTTT.

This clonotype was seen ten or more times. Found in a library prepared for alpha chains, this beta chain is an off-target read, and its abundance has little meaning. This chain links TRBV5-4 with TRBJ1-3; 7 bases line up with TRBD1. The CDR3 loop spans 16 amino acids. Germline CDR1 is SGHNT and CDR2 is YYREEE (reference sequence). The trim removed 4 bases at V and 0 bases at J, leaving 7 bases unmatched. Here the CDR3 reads CASSEGQARSGNTIYF. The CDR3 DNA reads TGTGCCAGCAGCGAAGGACAGGCCCGCTCTGGAAACACCATATATTTT.

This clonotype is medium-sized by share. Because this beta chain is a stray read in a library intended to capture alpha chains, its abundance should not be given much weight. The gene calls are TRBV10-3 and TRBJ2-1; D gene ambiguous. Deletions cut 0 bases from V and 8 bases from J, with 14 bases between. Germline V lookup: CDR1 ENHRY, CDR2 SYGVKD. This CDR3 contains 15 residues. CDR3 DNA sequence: TGTGCCATCAGTGAGTCTCTAGAGTCCGGGTATGAGCAGTTCTTC. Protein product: CAISESLESGYEQFF.

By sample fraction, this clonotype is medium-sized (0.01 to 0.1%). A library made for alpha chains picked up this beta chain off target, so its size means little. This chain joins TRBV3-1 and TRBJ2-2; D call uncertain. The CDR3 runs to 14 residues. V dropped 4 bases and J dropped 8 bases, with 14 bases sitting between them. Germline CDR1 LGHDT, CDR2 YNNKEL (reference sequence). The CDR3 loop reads CASSRTEGYGELFF. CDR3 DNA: TGTGCCAGCAGCCGAACAGAAGGTTATGGGGAGCTGTTTTTT.

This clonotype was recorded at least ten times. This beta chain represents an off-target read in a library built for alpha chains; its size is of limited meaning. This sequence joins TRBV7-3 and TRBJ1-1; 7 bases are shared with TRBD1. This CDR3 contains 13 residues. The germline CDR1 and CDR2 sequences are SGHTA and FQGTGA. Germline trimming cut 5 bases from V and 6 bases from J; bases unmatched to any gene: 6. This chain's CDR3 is CASSQRQGSEAFF. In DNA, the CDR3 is TGTGCCAGCAGCCAGCGACAGGGTTCTGAAGCTTTCTTT.

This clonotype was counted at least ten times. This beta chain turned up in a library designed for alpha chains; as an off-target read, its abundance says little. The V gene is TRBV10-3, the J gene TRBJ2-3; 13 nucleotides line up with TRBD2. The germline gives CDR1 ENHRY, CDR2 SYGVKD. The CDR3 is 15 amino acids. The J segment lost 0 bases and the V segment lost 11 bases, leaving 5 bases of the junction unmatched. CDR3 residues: CASTGLAGSTDTQYF. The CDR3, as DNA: TGTGCCTCCACGGGACTAGCGGGAAGCACAGATACGCAGTATTTT.

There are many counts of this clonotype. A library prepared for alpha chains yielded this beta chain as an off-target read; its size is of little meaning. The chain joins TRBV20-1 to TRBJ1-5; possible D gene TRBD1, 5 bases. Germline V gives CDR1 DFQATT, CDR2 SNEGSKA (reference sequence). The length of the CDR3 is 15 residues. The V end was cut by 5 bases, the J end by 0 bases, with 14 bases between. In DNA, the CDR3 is TGCAGTGCTCCGGGCGGGGGAGCTAGCAATCAGCCCCAGCATTTT. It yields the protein CSAPGGGASNQPQHF.

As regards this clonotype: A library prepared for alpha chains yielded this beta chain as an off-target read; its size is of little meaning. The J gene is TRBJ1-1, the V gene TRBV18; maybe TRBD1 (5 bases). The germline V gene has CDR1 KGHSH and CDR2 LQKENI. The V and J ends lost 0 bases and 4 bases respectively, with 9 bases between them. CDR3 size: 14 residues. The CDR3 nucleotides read TGTGCCAGCTCACCACCGGGGGGATTCACTGAAGCTTTCTTT. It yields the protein CASSPPGGFTEAFF.

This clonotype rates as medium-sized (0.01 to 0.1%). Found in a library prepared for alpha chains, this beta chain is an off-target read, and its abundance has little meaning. Written as DNA, the CDR3 is TGTGCCAGCAGCTTAGGTTTGGCTAATGAGCAGTTCTTC. Its translation is CASSLGLANEQFF. This rearrangement joins TRBV11-2 to TRBJ2-1, with D uncertain. CDR1 and CDR2 from the germline V gene are SGHAT and FQNNGV. The CDR3 loop spans 13 amino acids. V was pared by 1 base and J by 7 bases, with 8 bases between.

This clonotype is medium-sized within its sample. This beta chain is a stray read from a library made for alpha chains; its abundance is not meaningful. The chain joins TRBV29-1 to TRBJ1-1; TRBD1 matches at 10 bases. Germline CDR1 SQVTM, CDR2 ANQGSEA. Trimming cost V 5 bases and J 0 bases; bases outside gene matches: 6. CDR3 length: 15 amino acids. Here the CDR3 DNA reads TGCAGCGTTTCGCCGGGACAGGGGATGAACACTGAAGCTTTCTTT. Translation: CSVSPGQGMNTEAFF. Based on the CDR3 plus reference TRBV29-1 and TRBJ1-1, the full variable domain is SAVISQKPSRDICQRGTSLTIQCQVDSQVTMMFWYRQQPGQSLTLIATANQGSEATYESGFVIDKFPISRPNLTFSTLTVSNMSPEDSSIYLCSVSPGQGMNTEAFFGQGTRLTVV.

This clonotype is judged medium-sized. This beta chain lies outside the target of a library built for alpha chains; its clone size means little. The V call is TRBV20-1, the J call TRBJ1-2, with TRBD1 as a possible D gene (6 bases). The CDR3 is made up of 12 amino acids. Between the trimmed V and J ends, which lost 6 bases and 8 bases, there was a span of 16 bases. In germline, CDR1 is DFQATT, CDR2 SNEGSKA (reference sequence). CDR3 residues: CSATRGLGGYTF. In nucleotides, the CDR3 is TGCAGTGCAACGCGGGGGCTCGGAGGCTACACCTTC.

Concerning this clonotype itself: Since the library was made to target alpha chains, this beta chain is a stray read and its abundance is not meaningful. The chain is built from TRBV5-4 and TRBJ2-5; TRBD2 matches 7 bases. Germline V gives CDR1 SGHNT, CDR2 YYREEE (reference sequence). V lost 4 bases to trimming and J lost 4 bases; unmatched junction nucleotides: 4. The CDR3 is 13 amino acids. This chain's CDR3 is CASSPPGGETQYF. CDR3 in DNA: TGTGCCAGCAGCCCGCCGGGGGGAGAGACCCAGTACTTC.

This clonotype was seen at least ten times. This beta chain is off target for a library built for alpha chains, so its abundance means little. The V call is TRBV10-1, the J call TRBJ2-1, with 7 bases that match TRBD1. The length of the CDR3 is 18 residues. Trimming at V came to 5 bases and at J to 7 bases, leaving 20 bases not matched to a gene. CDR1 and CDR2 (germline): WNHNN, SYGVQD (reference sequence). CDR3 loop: CASSRSITGAGSSNEQFF. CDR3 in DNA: TGCGCCAGCAGTCGGAGTATAACAGGGGCCGGTTCCTCGAATGAGCAGTTCTTC.

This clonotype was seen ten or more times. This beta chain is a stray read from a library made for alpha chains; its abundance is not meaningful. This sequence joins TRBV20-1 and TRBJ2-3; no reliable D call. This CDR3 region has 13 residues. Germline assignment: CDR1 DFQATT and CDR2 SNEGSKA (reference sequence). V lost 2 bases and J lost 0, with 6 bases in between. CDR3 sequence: CSARPVSTDTQYF. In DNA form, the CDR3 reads TGCAGTGCTAGACCCGTGAGCACAGATACGCAGTATTTT.

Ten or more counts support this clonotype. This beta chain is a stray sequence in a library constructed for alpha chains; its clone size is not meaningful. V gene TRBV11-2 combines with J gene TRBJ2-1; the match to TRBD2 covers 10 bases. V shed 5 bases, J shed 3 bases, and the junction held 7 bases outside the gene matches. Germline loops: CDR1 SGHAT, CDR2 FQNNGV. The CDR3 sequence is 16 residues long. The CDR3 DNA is TGTGCCAGCAGCCCCATAGCGGGAGGTTTCTACAATGAGCAGTTCTTC. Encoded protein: CASSPIAGGFYNEQFF.

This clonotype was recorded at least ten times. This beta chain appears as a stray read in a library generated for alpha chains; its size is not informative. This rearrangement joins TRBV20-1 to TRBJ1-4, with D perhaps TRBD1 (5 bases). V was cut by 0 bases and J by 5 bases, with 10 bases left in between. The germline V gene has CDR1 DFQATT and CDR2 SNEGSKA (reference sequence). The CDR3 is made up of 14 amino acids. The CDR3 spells CSARDRRENEKLFF. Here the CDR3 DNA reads TGCAGTGCTAGAGATCGCAGGGAGAATGAAAAACTGTTTTTT.

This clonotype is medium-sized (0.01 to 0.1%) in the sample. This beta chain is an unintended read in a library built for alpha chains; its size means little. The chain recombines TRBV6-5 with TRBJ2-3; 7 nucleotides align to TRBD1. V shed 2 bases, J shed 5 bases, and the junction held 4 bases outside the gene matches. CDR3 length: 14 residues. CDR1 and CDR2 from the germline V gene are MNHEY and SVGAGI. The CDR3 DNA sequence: TGTGCCAGCAGTTACCGGCAGGGGGAAGATACGCAGTATTTT. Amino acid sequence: CASSYRQGEDTQYF.

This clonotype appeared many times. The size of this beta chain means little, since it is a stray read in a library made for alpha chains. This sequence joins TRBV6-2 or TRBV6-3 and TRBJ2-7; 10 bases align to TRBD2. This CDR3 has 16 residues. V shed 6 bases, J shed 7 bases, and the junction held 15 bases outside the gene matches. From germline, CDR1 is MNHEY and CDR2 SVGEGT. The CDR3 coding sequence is TGTGCCAGCAGAAAAATAGCGGGAGGATATGGTAGGGAGCAGTACTTC. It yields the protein CASRKIAGGYGREQYF.